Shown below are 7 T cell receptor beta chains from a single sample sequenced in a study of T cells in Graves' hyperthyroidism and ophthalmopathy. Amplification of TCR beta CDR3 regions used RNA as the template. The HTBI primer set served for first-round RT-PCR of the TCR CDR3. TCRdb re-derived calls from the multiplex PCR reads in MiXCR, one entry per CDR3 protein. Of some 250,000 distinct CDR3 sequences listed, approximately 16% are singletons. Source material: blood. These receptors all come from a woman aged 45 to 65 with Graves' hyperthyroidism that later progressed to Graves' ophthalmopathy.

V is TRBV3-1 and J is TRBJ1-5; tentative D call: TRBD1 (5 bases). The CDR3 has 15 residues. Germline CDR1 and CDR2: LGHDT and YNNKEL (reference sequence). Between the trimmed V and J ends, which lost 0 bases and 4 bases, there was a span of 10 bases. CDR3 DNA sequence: TGTGCCAGCAGCCAAGAAGGGGACGGGAATCAGCCCCAGCATTTT. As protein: CASSQEGDGNQPQHF.

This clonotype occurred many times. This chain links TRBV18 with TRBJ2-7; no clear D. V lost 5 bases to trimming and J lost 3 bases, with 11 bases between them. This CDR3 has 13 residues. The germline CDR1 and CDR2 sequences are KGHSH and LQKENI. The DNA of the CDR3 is TGTGCCAGCTCAAAGGGTTTAAACTACGAGCAGTACTTC. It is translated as CASSKGLNYEQYF.

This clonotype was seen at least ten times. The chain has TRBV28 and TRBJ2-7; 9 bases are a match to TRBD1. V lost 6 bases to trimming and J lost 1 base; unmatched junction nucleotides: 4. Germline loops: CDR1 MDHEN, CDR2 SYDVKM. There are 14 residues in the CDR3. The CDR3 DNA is TGTGCCAGCAGACCGGGACAGGGTTCCTACGAGCAGTACTTC. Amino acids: CASRPGQGSYEQYF.

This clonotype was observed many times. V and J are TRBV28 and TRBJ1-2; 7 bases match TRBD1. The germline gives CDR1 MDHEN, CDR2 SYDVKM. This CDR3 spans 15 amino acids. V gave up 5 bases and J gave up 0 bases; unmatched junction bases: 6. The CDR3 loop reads CASSKTGLPNYGYTF. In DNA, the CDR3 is TGTGCCAGCAGTAAGACAGGGCTTCCTAACTATGGCTACACCTTC.

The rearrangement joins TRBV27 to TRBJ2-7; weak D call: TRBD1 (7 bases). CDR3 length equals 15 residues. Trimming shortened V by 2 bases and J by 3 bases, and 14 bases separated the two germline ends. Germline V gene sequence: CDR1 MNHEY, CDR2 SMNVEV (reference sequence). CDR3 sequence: CASSLGGTDFYEQYF. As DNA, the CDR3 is TGTGCCAGCAGTTTAGGCGGGACAGACTTCTACGAGCAGTACTTC.

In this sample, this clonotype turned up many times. The CDR3 bases are TGCAGTGCTAGAGTTAACGCGGGAGCGGCTTCCTACAATGAGCAGTTCTTC. This translates into CSARVNAGAASYNEQFF. The chain carries TRBV20-1 and TRBJ2-1; 7 positions match TRBD2. The CDR3 spans 17 residues. V shed 1 base and J 1 base; nucleotides not matched to a gene: 10. Germline V lookup: CDR1 DFQATT, CDR2 SNEGSKA (reference sequence).

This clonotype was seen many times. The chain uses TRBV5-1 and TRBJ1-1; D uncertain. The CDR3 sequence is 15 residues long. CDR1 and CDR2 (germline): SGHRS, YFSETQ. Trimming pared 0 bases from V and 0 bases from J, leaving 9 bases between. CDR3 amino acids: CASSLGQLMNTEAFF. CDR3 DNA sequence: TGCGCCAGCAGCTTGGGCCAGCTAATGAACACTGAAGCTTTCTTT.